The source of this T cell receptor beta chain is a study of T cell responses to AZD1222 COVID-19 vaccine. Study at large: Pooling covered second doses at about 4 or about 12 weeks. Regarding the study as a whole: Regions 160-218 and 743-854 held dominance among vaccine-associated CD4 TCRs, which spanned spike. Clonal diversity was possibly underestimated, and white British individuals and females predominated among donors.

Libraries were prepared by immunoSEQ multiplex PCR; TCRdb keeps only in-frame clonotypes and omits some of them. The sample holds 95,000 to 130,000 clones, 87% seen once. Comments on this clone: Its target is not known.

Trimming removed 6 bases at V and 1 base at J, with 10 bases between. CDR3 length: 14 residues. The germline V gene encodes CDR1 LGHDT and CDR2 YNNKEL (reference sequence). The sequence came from an adult in good health. Sample: peripheral blood, taken on day 0 of AZD1222 vaccination. The rearrangement uses TRBV3-1 (or the pseudogene TRBV3-2) and TRBJ1-3; D gene uncertain. CDR3 amino acids: CASSEAGSGNTIYF. The CDR3, as DNA: TGTGCCAGCAGTGAAGCCGGTTCTGGAAACACCATATATTTT.